Sequencing of this T cell receptor beta chain was carried out in a study of T-cell reconstitution after alpha-beta-depleted transplantation in children. Study-level findings and limits: A year had passed since transplant, and T-cell counts and diversity by then came mostly from newly produced T cells.

Unique molecular identifiers were used in preparing the TCRbeta library. MiXCR, applied by TCRdb to the PCR reads, yields one record per CDR3 protein. The sample includes 250,000 to 400,000 distinct CDR3 sequences, approximately 23% of them seen just once. As for this clonotype: Its antigen is as yet unknown.

Looked up from germline, CDR1 is SGDLS and CDR2 is YYNGEE. J gave up 0 bases and V 2 bases, and 3 bases lay outside the gene matches. The CDR3 extends over 15 amino acids. The gene calls are TRBV9 and TRBJ2-3, with TRBD2 matching over 7 bases. The source material was PBMCs, mostly from graft donor cells, sampled 180 days after TCRalphabeta/CD19-depleted stem cell transplant. The source of this sequence is a male patient under 18 who had a stem cell transplant for acute lymphoblastic leukemia, so the T cells may come from the graft donor. The CDR3 sequence is CASSVGTTSTDTQYF. CDR3 bases: TGTGCCAGCAGCGTCGGGACTACCAGCACAGATACGCAGTATTTT.